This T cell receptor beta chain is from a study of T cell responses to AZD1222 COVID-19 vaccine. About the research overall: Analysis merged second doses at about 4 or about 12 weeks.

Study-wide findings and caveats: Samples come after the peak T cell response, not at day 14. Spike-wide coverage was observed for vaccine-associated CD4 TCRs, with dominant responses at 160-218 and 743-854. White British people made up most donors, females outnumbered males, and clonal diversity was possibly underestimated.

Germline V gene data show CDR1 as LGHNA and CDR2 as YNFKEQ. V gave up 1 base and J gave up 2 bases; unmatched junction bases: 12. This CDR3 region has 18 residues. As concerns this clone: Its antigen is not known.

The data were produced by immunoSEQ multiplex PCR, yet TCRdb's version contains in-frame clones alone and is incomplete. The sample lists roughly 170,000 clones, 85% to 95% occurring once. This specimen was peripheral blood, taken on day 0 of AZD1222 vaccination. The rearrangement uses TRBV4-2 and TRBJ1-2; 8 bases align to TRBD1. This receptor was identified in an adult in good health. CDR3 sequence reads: CASSQVQGAVLGNYGYTF. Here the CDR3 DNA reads TGTGCCAGCAGCCAAGTTCAGGGGGCGGTACTCGGGAACTATGGCTACACCTTC.